Listed here is a single TCR beta chain. This clonotype was counted many times. Its antigen is unknown. No base-level quality is on record; no much larger clone is a single base apart. This sample is drawn from a study of CD8 T cells in ankylosing spondylitis (dated by TCRdb to the late 2010s). Describing the broader study: T cell receptor beta repertoires were profiled in healthy donors and ankylosing spondylitis patients so that disease-linked TCR variants could be found. The full study cohort comprised 20 to 25 ankylosing spondylitis patients and over a hundred healthy donors. Peripheral blood was sampled, and synovial fluid was additionally collected from ankylosing spondylitis patients. The study at large found these results: In peripheral blood, the disease-linked clones were found at relatively low frequencies and had a CD8+ phenotype. Some of the motif variants had been reported before in the synovial fluid and blood of reactive arthritis patients, a finding that suggests common disease-initiation mechanisms. Blood from ankylosing spondylitis patients appeared to be characterized by a TCR beta motif made up of several highly homologous amino acid variants. According to the report, matched synovial fluid samples from ankylosing spondylitis patients were significantly enriched for the disease-linked clones.

Between the V and J ends, shortened by 6 bases and 1 base respectively, the junction contains 9 bases. The CDR3, cysteine through phenylalanine, is 13 amino acids long. Only the CDR3 DNA is retained, 39 bases long and in frame from the first base. Sequenced on an Illumina HiSeq 2500. Quantitative 5'-RACE with molecular barcodes was the method used to prepare the TCR beta libraries. The authors' analysis ran thus. Disease-linked TCR variants were identified with a new computational method built on a probabilistic model of VDJ rearrangement. The raw public data were reprocessed by TCRdb itself: fastp quality trimming at Q25, MiXCR clonotype calling, in-frame beta chains only. Entries that share a CDR3 protein sequence are merged under the most common genes and DNA. TCRdb assigned the V and J calls; the authors' analysis was not used. The table for this sample lists 240,000 or so distinct CDR3 sequences; 8% to 9.5% of them were counted only once. Of the sample, under 7.5% is held by the ten largest clones.

The sequence links TRBV12-3 or TRBV12-4 to TRBJ2-5; tentative D gene TRBD1, with 5 bases matching. The origin of this receptor is a male donor with ankylosing spondylitis or in good health (not recorded which). The sample taken for sequencing was blood, either unsorted or a sorted T cell fraction (not recorded which). The CDR3 reads as follows: CASRVTGQETQYF. The DNA is TGTGCCAGCAGGGTAACAGGCCAAGAGACCCAGTACTTC.